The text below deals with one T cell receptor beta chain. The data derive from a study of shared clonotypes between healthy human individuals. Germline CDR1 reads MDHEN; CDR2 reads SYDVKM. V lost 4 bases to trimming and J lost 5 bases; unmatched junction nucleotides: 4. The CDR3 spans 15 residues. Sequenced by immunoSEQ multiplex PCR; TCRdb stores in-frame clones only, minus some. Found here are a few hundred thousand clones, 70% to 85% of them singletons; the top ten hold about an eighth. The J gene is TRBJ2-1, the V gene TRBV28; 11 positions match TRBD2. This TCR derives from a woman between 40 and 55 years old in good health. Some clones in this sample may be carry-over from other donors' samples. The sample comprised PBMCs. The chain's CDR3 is CASSSTSGRNNEQFF. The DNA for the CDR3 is TGTGCCAGCAGTTCCACTAGCGGGAGAAACAATGAGCAGTTCTTC.